These T cell receptor beta chains were read from a single sample in a study of cytomegalovirus exposure and HLA in healthy donors. Produced via immunoSEQ multiplex PCR; TCRdb's table is partial and in-frame only. There are roughly 150,000 clones in the sample; around 75% occur only once, and over 3% lies in the top ten. Sequences were obtained from PBMCs. All receptors come from a male donor in good health and CMV-seronegative. The CDR3 runs from the conserved cysteine through the conserved F or W. D genes are given only for firm matches. Clone sizes are given selectively: once, few, many, or a class where the clone is expanded.

d_gene,j_gene,v_gene,abundance,CDR3nt,CDR3aa
TRBD1,TRBJ1-2,TRBV5-8,few,TGTGCCAGCAGCTTGATTCTTAGGACAGGGGTTGGCTACACCTTC,CASSLILRTGVGYTF
TRBD1,TRBJ2-3,TRBV6-4,few,TGTGCCAGCAGTGCGGGACAGGGTAGCACAGATACGCAGTATTTT,CASSAGQGSTDTQYF
-,TRBJ1-6,TRBV19,-,TGTGCCAGTAGTACGTCCAGGGTTTACAATTCACCCCTCCACTTT,CASSTSRVYNSPLHF
TRBD1,TRBJ2-7,TRBV7-8,-,TGTGCCAGCAGCTTCTACCGGACAGGAACTTCCTACGAGCAGTACTTC,CASSFYRTGTSYEQYF
TRBD1,TRBJ1-5,TRBV10-3,-,TGTGCCATCAGTGGCGACAGGGATAGCAATCAGCCCCAGCATTTT,CAISGDRDSNQPQHF
TRBD1,TRBJ1-5,TRBV19,-,TGTGCCAGTAGTCCCAACAGGGGCCGCCAGGCCCAGCATTTT,CASSPNRGRQAQHF
TRBD2,TRBJ2-1,TRBV27,-,TGTGCCAGCAGTCCGCGGACTAGCGGGGGGCTCGGCAATGAGCAGTTCTTC,CASSPRTSGGLGNEQFF
-,TRBJ1-2,TRBV20-1,-,TGCAGTGCTTCAGGGGACTATGGCTACACCTTC,CSASGDYGYTF
-,TRBJ2-1,TRBV18,-,TGTGCCAGCTCACCGAGGACTAATGTGAATGAGCAGTTCTTC,CASSPRTNVNEQFF
TRBD1,TRBJ2-2,TRBV7-2,few,TGTGCCAGCAGCTTGGGACAGCGAACCGGGGAGCTGTTTTTT,CASSLGQRTGELFF
TRBD1,TRBJ2-1,TRBV10-3,-,TGTGCCATCAGTCCCCAGGGGGCGGCGGGACCCATCCCCAATGAGCAGTTCTTC,CAISPQGAAGPIPNEQFF
-,TRBJ1-2,TRBV30,-,TGTGCCTGGAGTGTAGGGCAGGGCTATGGCTACACCTTC,CAWSVGQGYGYTF
TRBD2,TRBJ2-7,TRBV28,-,TGTGCCACCGAAAGACTAGCGGACGAGCAGTACTTC,CATERLADEQYF
TRBD1,TRBJ1-1,TRBV7-6,once,TGTGCCAGCAGTCTTAGCGGGACAGGGGGTGAAGCTTTCTTT,CASSLSGTGGEAFF
-,TRBJ2-3,TRBV11-3,few,TGTGCCAGCAGCTTACGGGGGTCTAGCACAGATACGCAGTATTTT,CASSLRGSSTDTQYF
TRBD2,TRBJ2-3,TRBV5-1,-,TGCGCCAGCAGCCCAAGACTAGCGGGAGGAGCCGATACGCAGTATTTT,CASSPRLAGGADTQYF
-,TRBJ1-1,TRBV2,-,TGTGCCAGCACCTCGAACACTGAAGCTTTCTTT,CASTSNTEAFF
TRBD2,TRBJ2-1,TRBV18,once,TGTGCCAGCTCACCATCAATAGCGGGAGACAATGAGCAGTTCTTC,CASSPSIAGDNEQFF
TRBD2,TRBJ2-1,TRBV19,-,TGTGCCAGTAGTAAACTGACTAGCGGCTACAATGAGCAGTTCTTC,CASSKLTSGYNEQFF
-,TRBJ1-4,TRBV27,-,TGTGCCAGCAGTTCCCAGGGGTTAGAAAAACTGTTTTTT,CASSSQGLEKLFF
TRBD1,TRBJ2-7,TRBV5-6,-,TGTGCCAGCAGCTTTGGGACAGTTACCTACGAGCAGTACTTC,CASSFGTVTYEQYF
TRBD1,TRBJ2-2,TRBV29-1,-,TGCAGCGCCGGCTCTGGACAGGCGGCCGGGGAGCTGTTTTTT,CSAGSGQAAGELFF
TRBD1,TRBJ2-7,TRBV27,-,TGTGCCAGCAGTTTGTCCGGGACAGGGGGCTTCTACGAGCAGTACTTC,CASSLSGTGGFYEQYF
-,TRBJ2-5,TRBV5-1,-,TGCGCCAGCAGCTCCTTCGGACAACAAGAGACCCAGTACTTC,CASSSFGQQETQYF
-,TRBJ2-5,TRBV12-5,-,TGTGCTAGTGGTTTGCCCCTTCAGAGGGCCCACCAAGAGACCCAGTACTTC,CASGLPLQRAHQETQYF
TRBD1,TRBJ2-7,TRBV6-5,-,TGTGCCAGTGGGGCCGGGGACAGGGACGAGCAGTACTTC,CASGAGDRDEQYF
TRBD2,TRBJ2-1,TRBV5-1,few,TGCGCCAGCAGCTTGTTAAGCGGGATACTCTATGAGCAGTTCTTC,CASSLLSGILYEQFF
-,TRBJ2-7,TRBV20-1,once,TGCAGTGCCAGGAAGGACTACGAGCAGTACTTC,CSARKDYEQYF
-,TRBJ1-5,TRBV7-9,-,TGTGCCAGCAGTTCAGGCGACAATCAGCCCCAGCATTTT,CASSSGDNQPQHF
-,TRBJ1-2,TRBV28,-,TGTGCCAGCAGTAGGGGGAGCTATGGCTACACCTTC,CASSRGSYGYTF
TRBD1,TRBJ1-5,TRBV19,few,TGTGCCAGTAGTGACAGGGGCCAGCCCCAGCATTTT,CASSDRGQPQHF
-,TRBJ2-3,TRBV20-1,-,TGCAGTGCTAGAGGACAAATTACGCAGTATTTT,CSARGQITQYF
-,TRBJ2-2,TRBV5-1,-,TGCGCCAGCGAGATCGGTGGAGGGGCCGGGGAGCTGTTTTTT,CASEIGGGAGELFF
-,TRBJ2-2,TRBV28,-,TGTGCCAGCACACCGCCGGGACACTACACCGGGGAGCTGTTTTTT,CASTPPGHYTGELFF
-,TRBJ2-1,TRBV6-5,once,TGTGCCAGCCTGGGCCTCAATGACAATGAGCAGTTCTTC,CASLGLNDNEQFF
-,TRBJ1-3,TRBV10-1,-,TGCGCGAAACATCTGCGGGGGTTAACTGGAAACACCATATATTTT,CAKHLRGLTGNTIYF
-,TRBJ1-5,TRBV5-5,-,TGTGCCAGCAGCTTGGAACAGGCTTATCAGCCCCAGCATTTT,CASSLEQAYQPQHF
-,TRBJ1-1,TRBV5-4,-,TGTGCCAGCAGCCGGACCGGGGTAGTGACTGAAGCTTTCTTT,CASSRTGVVTEAFF
TRBD2,TRBJ2-7,TRBV7-2,-,TGTGCCAGCAGCCCTAGCGGGTACGAGCAGTACTTC,CASSPSGYEQYF
TRBD1,TRBJ2-1,TRBV6-4,few,TGTGCCAGCAGTGACTCGACAGGGGGCTACAATGAGCAGTTCTTC,CASSDSTGGYNEQFF
-,TRBJ2-2,TRBV30,-,TGTGCCTGGAGTGCGACAACCGTGAACACCGGGGAGCTGTTTTTT,CAWSATTVNTGELFF
-,TRBJ1-5,TRBV10-3,-,TGTGCCACCCGCAGGTCGGATAGCAATCAGCCCCAGCATTTT,CATRRSDSNQPQHF
TRBD2,TRBJ2-1,TRBV7-2,-,TGTGCCAGCAGCTTCCAGCGGGGGGTTATATACAATGAGCAGTTCTTC,CASSFQRGVIYNEQFF
-,TRBJ1-4,TRBV18,-,TGTGCCAGCTCACCGGCGCCGGGACACAGACCCCGGGGACCGGGGGAAAAACTGTTTTTT,CASSPAPGHRPRGPGEKLFF
TRBD2,TRBJ2-1,TRBV29-1,-,TGCAGCGCCGCGGGAGGCAATGAGCAGTTCTTC,CSAAGGNEQFF
-,TRBJ2-7,TRBV19,-,TGTGCCAGTAGCCAGGGGGCCAGGGGGGGCTACGAGCAGTACTTC,CASSQGARGGYEQYF
TRBD1,TRBJ1-5,TRBV28,-,TGTGCCAGCAGTTTTTCGGACAGGCAGAATCAGCCCCAGCATTTT,CASSFSDRQNQPQHF
TRBD1,TRBJ1-1,TRBV6-6,-,TGTGCCAGCAGTTACCCAGGGACAGGGGAGAGTGAAGCTTTCTTT,CASSYPGTGESEAFF
TRBD1,TRBJ1-2,TRBV10-3,-,TGTGCCATCAGTGAGTTTCAGGGGGAGATCGGCGGCTACACCTTC,CAISEFQGEIGGYTF
TRBD1,TRBJ2-3,TRBV18,-,TGTGCCAGCTCACCTCGAGTGGGACAGGGGCAAGATACGCAGTATTTT,CASSPRVGQGQDTQYF
TRBD1,TRBJ2-4,TRBV2,-,TGTGCCAGCAGGGACGGACAGGGGAGGGCCAAAAACATTCAGTACTTC,CASRDGQGRAKNIQYF
TRBD1,TRBJ1-1,TRBV7-8,-,TGTGCCAGCAGCCCCATCAGGACAGGGAGCACTGAAGCTTTCTTT,CASSPIRTGSTEAFF